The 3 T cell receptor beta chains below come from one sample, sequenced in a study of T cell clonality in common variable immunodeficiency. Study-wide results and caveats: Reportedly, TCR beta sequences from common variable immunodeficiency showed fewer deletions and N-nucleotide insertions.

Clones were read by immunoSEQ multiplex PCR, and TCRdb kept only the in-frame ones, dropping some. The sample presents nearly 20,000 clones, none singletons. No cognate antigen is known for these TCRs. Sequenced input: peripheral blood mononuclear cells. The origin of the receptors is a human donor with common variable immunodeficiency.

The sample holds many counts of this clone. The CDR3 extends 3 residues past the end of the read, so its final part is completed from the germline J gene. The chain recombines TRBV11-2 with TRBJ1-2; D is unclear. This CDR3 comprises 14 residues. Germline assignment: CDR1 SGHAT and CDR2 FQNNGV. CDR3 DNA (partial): TGTGCCAGCAGCTCGACTAGGACGGTAGGAGGC. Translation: CASSSTRTVGG. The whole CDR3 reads CASSSTRTVGGYTF.

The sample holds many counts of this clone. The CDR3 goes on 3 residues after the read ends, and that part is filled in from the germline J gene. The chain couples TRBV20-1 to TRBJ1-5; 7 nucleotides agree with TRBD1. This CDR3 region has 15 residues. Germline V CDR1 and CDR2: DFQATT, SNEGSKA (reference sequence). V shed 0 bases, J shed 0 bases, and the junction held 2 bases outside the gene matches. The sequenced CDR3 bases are TGCAGTGCTAGAGAGCAGGGGGTTAGCAATCAGCCC. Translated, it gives CSAREQGVSNQP. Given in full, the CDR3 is CSAREQGVSNQPQHF.

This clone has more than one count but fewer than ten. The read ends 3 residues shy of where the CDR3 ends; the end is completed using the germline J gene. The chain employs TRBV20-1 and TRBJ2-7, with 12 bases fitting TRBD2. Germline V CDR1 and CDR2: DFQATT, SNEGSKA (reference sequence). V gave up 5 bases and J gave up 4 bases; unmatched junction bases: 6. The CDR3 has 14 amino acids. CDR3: CSARPSGRAYEQYF. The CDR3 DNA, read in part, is TGCAGTGCTCGTCCTAGCGGGAGGGCGTACGAG.